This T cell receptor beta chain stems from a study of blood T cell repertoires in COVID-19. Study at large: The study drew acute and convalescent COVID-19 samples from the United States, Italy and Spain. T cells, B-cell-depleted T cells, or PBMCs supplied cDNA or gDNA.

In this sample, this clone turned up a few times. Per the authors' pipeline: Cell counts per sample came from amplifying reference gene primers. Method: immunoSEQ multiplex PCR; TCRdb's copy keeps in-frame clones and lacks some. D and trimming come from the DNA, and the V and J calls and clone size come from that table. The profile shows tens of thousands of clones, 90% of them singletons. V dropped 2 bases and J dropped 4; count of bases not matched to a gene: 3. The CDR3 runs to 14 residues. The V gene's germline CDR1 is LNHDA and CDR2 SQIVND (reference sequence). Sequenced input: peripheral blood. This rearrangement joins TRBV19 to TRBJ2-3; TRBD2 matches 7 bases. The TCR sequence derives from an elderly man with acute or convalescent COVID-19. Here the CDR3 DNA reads TGTGCCAGTAGTATATCAGGGAGGGCAGATACGCAGTATTTT. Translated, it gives CASSISGRADTQYF.